These T cell receptor beta chains were read from a single sample in a study of blood T cell repertoires in COVID-19. Generated by immunoSEQ multiplex PCR, the TCRdb table keeps only in-frame clones and is missing some. The top ten hold 0.95% to 1.5% of the sample, which has approximately 250,000 clones, approximately 88% seen once. Source material: PBMCs or T cells enriched from blood (not recorded which). The receptors were gathered from a woman aged 40 to 55 with acute COVID-19. Both conserved end residues are trimmed from each CDR3.

j_call: TRBJ1-1
v_call: TRBV9
cdr3_aa: ASSRVSGTGNTEAF

j_call: TRBJ2-4
v_call: TRBV27
cdr3_aa: ASSFPENIQY

j_call: TRBJ1-5
v_call: TRBV7-8
cdr3_aa: ASSRLWDRFNQPQH

j_call: TRBJ1-1
v_call: TRBV6-5
cdr3_aa: ASSYSLGQYTEAF

j_call: TRBJ1-1
v_call: TRBV29-1
cdr3_aa: SVMKGGQNTEAF

j_call: TRBJ1-1
v_call: TRBV11-3
cdr3_aa: ASSLDGRMNTEAF

j_call: TRBJ2-5
v_call: TRBV18
cdr3_aa: ASSPSQETQY

j_call: TRBJ1-3
v_call: TRBV10-3
cdr3_aa: AISEHEGTRGNTIY

j_call: TRBJ2-3
v_call: TRBV6-2/TRBV6-3
cdr3_aa: ASSPGLAGTDTQY

j_call: TRBJ1-4
v_call: TRBV3-1/TRBV3-2
cdr3_aa: ASSQAGKLF

j_call: TRBJ1-5
v_call: TRBV10-3
cdr3_aa: AISESDWGPQH

j_call: TRBJ2-6
v_call: TRBV28
cdr3_aa: ASSLDSSGANVLT

j_call: TRBJ2-1
v_call: TRBV7-3
cdr3_aa: ASSSTSLSSYNEQF

j_call: TRBJ2-1
v_call: TRBV18
cdr3_aa: ASSPAGTSGNLNEQF

j_call: TRBJ2-3
v_call: TRBV4-1
cdr3_aa: ASSQESHSTDTQY

j_call: TRBJ1-2
v_call: TRBV14
cdr3_aa: ASRLQGALGYT

j_call: TRBJ2-5
v_call: TRBV6-5
cdr3_aa: ASSPGIGSQETQY

j_call: TRBJ1-1
v_call: TRBV19
cdr3_aa: ASSIDREWTTEAF

j_call: TRBJ2-5
v_call: TRBV2
cdr3_aa: ASSREQETQY

j_call: TRBJ1-1
v_call: TRBV7-9
cdr3_aa: ASSSRTGVPEAF

j_call: TRBJ1-2
v_call: TRBV30
cdr3_aa: AWRDYRGNHYGYT

j_call: TRBJ2-1
v_call: TRBV6-4
cdr3_aa: ASSPHMGGEQF

j_call: TRBJ2-2
v_call: TRBV6-5
cdr3_aa: ASSTGTANTGELF

j_call: TRBJ1-4
v_call: TRBV27
cdr3_aa: ASSFGGLNEKLF

j_call: TRBJ2-5
v_call: TRBV2
cdr3_aa: ASSRARTSGQIGAYQETQY

j_call: TRBJ2-2
v_call: TRBV28
cdr3_aa: ASNRPGQKVTGELF

j_call: TRBJ2-7
v_call: TRBV30
cdr3_aa: AWSPNSPDEQY

j_call: TRBJ2-5
v_call: TRBV27
cdr3_aa: ASSLRPLDFGRGEETQY